The 2 T cell receptor beta chains below were found in one sample sequenced in a study of T cells after yellow fever vaccination. TCRdb passed the 5' RACE reads through MiXCR, listing each CDR3 protein once. The repertoire holds hundreds of thousands of distinct CDR3 sequences, with around 4.9% as singletons. The sample in question was CD4+ T cells sorted from PBMCs, obtained on the day of the yellow fever booster vaccination. These receptors all stem from a man younger than 35 who received the YFV17D yellow fever vaccine.

V is TRBV29-1 and J is TRBJ2-7; D unclear. CDR1 SQVTM and CDR2 ANQGSEA come from the germline V gene. The CDR3 has 12 amino acids. Between the trimmed V and J ends, which lost 2 bases and 0 bases, there was a span of 5 bases. DNA of the CDR3: TGCAGCGTTGAAAGTCCCTCCTACGAGCAGTACTTC. This translates into CSVESPSYEQYF.

This clonotype was observed many times. The J gene is TRBJ1-3, the V gene TRBV20-1, with 10 positions matching TRBD1. Unmatched junction bases numbered 0, after V lost 5 bases and J lost 2 bases. Germline V lookup: CDR1 DFQATT, CDR2 SNEGSKA (reference sequence). The CDR3 has 13 amino acids. The CDR3 DNA sequence: TGCAGTGCTGGGACAGGGGCTGGAAACACCATATATTTT. Protein product: CSAGTGAGNTIYF.